This record concerns one T cell receptor beta chain sequence. The antigen remains undetermined. TCRdb's copy holds only in-frame clones and misses some; the assay was immunoSEQ multiplex PCR. The repertoire holds some 14,000 clones, with roughly 80% as singletons. This specimen comes from a study of CD4+ T cells in melanoma. General study results and limits: A reported correlation linked neoantigen-specific CD4+ T cells to CD8+, macrophage and B cell function. In melanoma, neoantigen-specific CD4+ T cells reportedly differed in differentiation state.

This sequence was found in a human donor with melanoma. The specimen was cells from a culture (not recorded whether cultured in vitro).

CDR3 in amino acids: CASSERGTIYF. The CDR3 nucleotides read TGTGCCAGCAGTGAAAGGGGAACCATATATTTT. The chain is built from TRBV6-1 and TRBJ1-3, with D tentatively TRBD1 (5 bases). Germline assignment: CDR1 MNHNS and CDR2 SASEGT. The CDR3 contains 11 residues. V shed 2 bases and J shed 10 bases, with 6 bases lying between them.